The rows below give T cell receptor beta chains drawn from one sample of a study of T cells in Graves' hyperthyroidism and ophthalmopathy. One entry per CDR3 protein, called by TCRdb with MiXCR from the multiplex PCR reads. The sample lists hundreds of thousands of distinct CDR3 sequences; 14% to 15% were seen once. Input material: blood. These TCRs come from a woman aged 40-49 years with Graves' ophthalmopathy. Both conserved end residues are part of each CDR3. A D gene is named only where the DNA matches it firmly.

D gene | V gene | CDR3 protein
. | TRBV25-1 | CASILKIRDSYEQYF
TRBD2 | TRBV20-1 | CSASGLAGTEQYF
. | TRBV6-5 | CASSHDGYQETQYF
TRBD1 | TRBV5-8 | CASSRIGQGGTQYF
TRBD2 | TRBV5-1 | CASSSAGGGTDTQYF
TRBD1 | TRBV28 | CASSLGRGWQPQHF
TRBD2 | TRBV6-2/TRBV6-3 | CASSSVAGVETQYF
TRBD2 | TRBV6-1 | CATREGRETQYF
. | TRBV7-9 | CASSPGPATGELFF
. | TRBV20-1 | CSARDGNQPQHF
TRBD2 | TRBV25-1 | CASSGKRGLQETQYF
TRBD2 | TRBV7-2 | CASSLVASGQETQYF
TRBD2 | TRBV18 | CASSPPRTSGSLGRETQYF
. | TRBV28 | CASTQTPGDYGYTF
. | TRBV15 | CATSNGRSLETQYF
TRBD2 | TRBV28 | CASSSEPSGRAEDF
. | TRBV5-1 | CASSLAGGKKTEAFF
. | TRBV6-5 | CASSYSFGQLYEQYF
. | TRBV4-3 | CASSQEVTGAHGYTF
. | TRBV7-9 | CASSFSGGWGQTQYF
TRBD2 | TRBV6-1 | CASRGLAGPTGELFF
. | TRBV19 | CASSMLGTEAFF
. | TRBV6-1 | CASSPSVPFGQYF
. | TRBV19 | CASSMFRDKSNQPQHF
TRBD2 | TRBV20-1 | CSARIAGGPFYEQYF
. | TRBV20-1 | CSANPPGVNGYTF
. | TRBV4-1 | CASSQDWSPGLPAGNTIYF
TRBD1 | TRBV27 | CASSDILKGARDGYTF
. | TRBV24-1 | CATSDLRGTHLFF
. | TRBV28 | CASSSVGAAEAFF
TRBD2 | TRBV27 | CASKAREDLYEQYF
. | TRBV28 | CASSFPGAPWETQYF